Presented here are 26 T cell receptor beta chains from one specimen sequenced in a study of OX40 agonist ivuxolimab in advanced cancers. Assay: immunoSEQ multiplex PCR; the TCRdb copy retains only in-frame clones and omits some. The sample holds 45,000 to 50,000 clones, approximately 91% seen once. Sequences were derived from CD4+ or CD8+ T cells sorted from blood, sampled in a trial of the OX40 agonist ivuxolimab. Source of these receptors: an adult with an advanced solid tumor such as melanoma, head and neck, liver or kidney cancer.

The J gene is TRBJ1-5, the V gene TRBV2; D unclear. Germline loops: CDR1 SNHLY, CDR2 FYNNEI. The CDR3 spans 14 residues. V lost 7 bases and J lost 1, with 11 bases in between. CDR3 nucleotide sequence: TGTGCCAGCAAGATCCCTGGGAGCAATCAGCCCCAGCATTTT. Protein product: CASKIPGSNQPQHF.

The J gene is TRBJ2-2, the V gene TRBV5-4, with no clear D. Between the trimmed V and J ends, which lost 3 bases and 1 base, there was a span of 13 bases. The CDR3 sequence is 16 residues long. Germline CDR1 reads SGHNT; CDR2 reads YYREEE (reference sequence). CDR3 in amino acids: CASSSKSGQNTGELFF. For the CDR3, the DNA is TGTGCCAGCAGCTCCAAATCCGGGCAGAACACCGGGGAGCTGTTTTTT.

The J gene is TRBJ2-3, the V gene TRBV7-2; 15 bases map to TRBD2. Germline V gene lookup returns CDR1 SGHTA and CDR2 FQGNSA. There are 17 residues in the CDR3. After removal of 5 bases from V and 7 bases from J, the junction contained 10 bases not matched to a gene. For the CDR3, the DNA is TGTGCCAGCAGCCCCCTCGGACTAGCGGGGGGGCTGAATACGCAGTATTTT. Its protein product is CASSPLGLAGGLNTQYF.

CDR3 residues: CASSALGTGEYEQYF. The CDR3 region has the DNA TGTGCCAGCAGCGCCCTTGGGACAGGGGAATACGAGCAGTACTTC. The rearrangement joins TRBV7-3 to TRBJ2-7; 10 bases map to TRBD1. Germline values: CDR1 SGHTA, CDR2 FQGTGA. V was clipped by 5 bases and J by 4 bases; unmatched bases: 8. CDR3 size: 15 residues.

The chain links TRBV30 to TRBJ1-2, with D possibly TRBD1 on 5 matching bases. CDR3 length: 14 residues. Deletions cut 0 bases from V and 5 bases from J, with 13 bases between. The germline V gene encodes CDR1 GTSNPN and CDR2 SVGIG (reference sequence). The CDR3 DNA sequence: TGTGCCTGGAGTGTACGAACAGACAGTTATGGCTACACCTTC. This gives the protein CAWSVRTDSYGYTF.

The genes are TRBV7-9 and TRBJ1-4, with 7 bases fitting TRBD1. Germline CDR1 is SEHNR and CDR2 is FQNEAQ (reference sequence). V trimming: 5 bases; J trimming: 7 bases; junction bases outside the gene matches: 10. The CDR3 runs to 15 residues. The CDR3 DNA reads TGTGCCAGCAGCGCTCGACAGGGATTCGGTGAAAAACTGTTTTTT. Translated, it gives CASSARQGFGEKLFF.

The chain carries TRBV19 and TRBJ2-5, with 9 nucleotides matching TRBD1. TRBJ2-7 matches the DNA end more closely, so the J call is doubtful. Germline V gene data show CDR1 as LNHDA and CDR2 as SQIVND (reference sequence). The CDR3 covers 16 residues. The DNA of the CDR3 is TGTGCCAGTAGTACGGCTACCGGGACAGGGAACTACGAGCAGTACTTC. It is translated as CASSTATGTGNYEQYF.

The rearrangement links TRBV9 to TRBJ1-3, with D hard to call. Trimming took off 4 bases at V and 4 bases at J, with 21 bases between the two ends. The CDR3 runs 17 residues. Per germline, CDR1 SGDLS and CDR2 YYNGEE. Here the CDR3 reads CASSFEGGHGGGNTIYF. DNA for the CDR3: TGTGCCAGCAGCTTCGAGGGAGGGCATGGCGGAGGAAACACCATATATTTT. Filled out from reference TRBV9 and TRBJ1-3, the complete variable domain reads DSGVTQTPKHLITATGQRVTLRCSPRSGDLSVYWYQQSLDQGLQFLIQYYNGEERAKGNILERFSAQQFPDLHSELNLSSLELGDSALYFCASSFEGGHGGGNTIYFGEGSWLTVV.

The rearrangement uses TRBV7-3 and TRBJ2-1; the D is unclear. The CDR3 has 14 residues. Germline V gene data show CDR1 as SGHTA and CDR2 as FQGTGA. Trimming took 1 base from V and 0 from J, leaving 4 bases between them. CDR3 amino acids: CASSLKSSYNEQFF. CDR3 sequence (DNA): TGTGCCAGCAGCTTAAAGAGCTCCTACAATGAGCAGTTCTTC.

The chain couples TRBV7-3 to TRBJ2-5, with 8 positions matching TRBD1. The ends lost 5 bases at V and 5 bases at J; junction bases unmatched: 4. In germline, CDR1 is SGHTA, CDR2 FQGTGA. The CDR3 totals 13 residues. CDR3 residues: CASSAQGGETQYF. The DNA of the CDR3 is TGTGCCAGCAGCGCACAGGGGGGCGAGACCCAGTACTTC.

The J gene is TRBJ2-7, the V gene TRBV18; no clear D. CDR1 and CDR2 from the germline V gene are KGHSH and LQKENI. Trimming left V 3 bases short and J 0 bases short, with 9 bases between. The CDR3 is 14 residues long. DNA of the CDR3: TGTGCCAGCTCACCCTCAGGTTACTCCTACGAGCAGTACTTC. Translating gives CASSPSGYSYEQYF.

The chain is built from TRBV11-2 and TRBJ2-1; D may match TRBD1 or TRBD2 (5 bases each). The CDR3 contains 15 residues. V was pared by 3 bases and J by 3 bases, with 12 bases between. Germline V lookup: CDR1 SGHAT, CDR2 FQNNGV. For the CDR3, the DNA is TGTGCCAGCAGCTTCTGGGGGATTGGCTACAATGAGCAGTTCTTC. Amino acid sequence: CASSFWGIGYNEQFF.

V usage is TRBV6-1 and J usage is TRBJ2-7, with D hard to call. V lost 7 bases, J lost 3 bases, and 19 bases lay in between. The CDR3 consists of 15 residues. Germline CDR1 MNHNS, CDR2 SASEGT. This CDR3 is CASTKLGGENYEQYF. The DNA of the CDR3 is TGTGCCAGCACCAAACTGGGTGGGGAAAACTACGAGCAGTACTTC.

The genes are TRBV5-1 and TRBJ2-2, with D maybe TRBD2 (5 bases). Germline CDR1 reads SGHRS; CDR2 reads YFSETQ. The CDR3 is 13 amino acids. With 5 bases removed from V and 8 bases from J, the gap between germline ends came to 13 bases. CDR3 nucleotide sequence: TGCGCCAGCAGAGGACCCTCGGGGGGGGAGCTGTTTTTT. Translated: CASRGPSGGELFF.

This chain uses TRBV27 with TRBJ1-6; no clear D gene. Germline V gene lookup returns CDR1 MNHEY and CDR2 SMNVEV (reference sequence). V lost 4 bases to trimming and J lost 8 bases, with 15 bases between them. This CDR3 comprises 15 residues. This chain's CDR3 is CASSWSAGLDSPLHF. As DNA, the CDR3 is TGTGCCAGCAGTTGGTCGGCTGGACTGGATTCACCCCTCCACTTT.

CDR3 in DNA: TGCGCCAGCAGCCTAGGGACAGGGGGCGCGTCGGATACGCAGTATTTT. This encodes CASSLGTGGASDTQYF. V gene TRBV5-1 combines with J gene TRBJ2-3, with TRBD1 identical over 12 bases. The CDR3 totals 16 residues. V dropped 4 bases and J dropped 6; count of bases not matched to a gene: 9. Germline V gene lookup returns CDR1 SGHRS and CDR2 YFSETQ.

A few counts support this clone. Here the CDR3 reads CASRWTANTEAFF. In nucleotides, the CDR3 is TGTGCCAGCAGATGGACAGCTAACACTGAAGCTTTCTTT. The rearrangement links TRBV7-9 to TRBJ1-1; tentative D call: TRBD1 (6 bases). Deletions cut 6 bases from V and 2 bases from J, with 10 bases between. From germline, CDR1 is SEHNR and CDR2 FQNEAQ (reference sequence). This CDR3 region has 13 residues.

This chain links TRBV2 with TRBJ2-3; D not certain. There are 16 residues in the CDR3. V shed 3 bases and J shed 2 bases, with 15 bases lying between them. CDR1 and CDR2 from the germline V gene are SNHLY and FYNNEI. The CDR3 here is CASSDIGGPSTDTQYF. As DNA, the CDR3 is TGTGCCAGCAGTGACATTGGCGGACCTTCCACAGATACGCAGTATTTT.

This chain connects TRBV7-9 to TRBJ2-3; 11 bases line up with TRBD1. The CDR3 sequence is 15 residues long. Trimming took 6 bases from V and 2 from J; bases not matched to a gene: 4. Germline V gene lookup returns CDR1 SEHNR and CDR2 FQNEAQ (reference sequence). This chain's CDR3 is CASRRDRGVTDTQYF. CDR3 coding DNA: TGTGCCAGCAGACGGGACAGGGGGGTCACAGATACGCAGTATTTT.

The chain joins TRBV7-9 to TRBJ2-7, with TRBD1 matching 10 bases. The V and J ends lost 3 bases and 4 bases, in that order; junction bases with no gene match: 9. This CDR3 spans 16 amino acids. Germline CDR1 is SEHNR and CDR2 is FQNEAQ (reference sequence). CDR3 sequence reads: CASSFRPGTGAYEQYF. DNA of the CDR3: TGTGCCAGCAGCTTTAGGCCCGGGACAGGGGCGTACGAGCAGTACTTC. Full variable domain (missing parts from reference TRBV7-9 and TRBJ2-7): DTGVSQNPRHKITKRGQNVTFRCDPISEHNRLYWYRQTLGQGPEFLTYFQNEAQLEKSRLLSDRFSAERPKGSFSTLEIQRTEQGDSAMYLCASSFRPGTGAYEQYFGPGTRLTVT.

V is TRBV6-5 and J is TRBJ2-6, with 7 bases matching TRBD1. The J segment lost 2 bases and the V segment lost 5 bases, leaving 3 bases of the junction unmatched. This CDR3 region has 15 residues. The germline gives CDR1 MNHEY, CDR2 SVGAGI. In DNA, the CDR3 is TGTGCCAGCAGTAGGACAGGTACTGGGGCCAACGTCCTGACTTTC. It yields the protein CASSRTGTGANVLTF.

This sequence joins TRBV18 and TRBJ2-7; D remains unclear. The CDR3 has 16 amino acids. The ends were cut back, 0 bases at V and 0 bases at J, with 12 bases in the middle. Germline-derived CDR1 and CDR2 are KGHSH and LQKENI. The CDR3 protein is CASSPPLPISSYEQYF. The CDR3 DNA reads as TGTGCCAGCTCACCACCCCTACCTATTAGCTCCTACGAGCAGTACTTC.

This clone was seen only once. The V gene is TRBV27, the J gene TRBJ2-7; D is possibly TRBD1 (5 bases). The CDR3 extends over 14 amino acids. Deletions cut 1 base from V and 3 bases from J, with 10 bases between. Germline CDR1 reads MNHEY; CDR2 reads SMNVEV (reference sequence). CDR3 bases: TGTGCCAGCAGTTTATTCCCAGGGATCTACGAGCAGTACTTC. This gives the protein CASSLFPGIYEQYF.

This chain uses TRBV7-9 with TRBJ1-2, with 8 nucleotides matching TRBD1. V trimming: 5 bases; J trimming: 1 base; junction bases outside the gene matches: 9. Germline V lookup: CDR1 SEHNR, CDR2 FQNEAQ (reference sequence). The CDR3 totals 16 residues. The CDR3 region is CASSTTGEGVNYGYTF. CDR3 DNA sequence: TGTGCCAGCAGCACGACAGGGGAGGGGGTTAACTATGGCTACACCTTC.

The CDR3 sequence is CASSEVHGQGSYEQYF. For the CDR3, the DNA is TGTGCCAGCAGCGAGGTTCACGGACAGGGCTCCTACGAGCAGTACTTC. This chain uses TRBV5-4 with TRBJ2-7; 8 positions match TRBD1. Unmatched junction bases numbered 9, after V lost 4 bases and J lost 0 bases. Looked up from germline, CDR1 is SGHNT and CDR2 is YYREEE (reference sequence). The CDR3 extends over 16 amino acids.

V gene TRBV19 combines with J gene TRBJ2-1; TRBD1 might be the D (5 bases). From germline, CDR1 is LNHDA and CDR2 SQIVND (reference sequence). V shed 9 bases and J shed 6 bases, with 15 bases lying between them. This CDR3 has 13 residues. The CDR3 DNA follows: TGTGCCAGCGCTTTAGTAGGGGTCAATGAGCAGTTCTTC. Its translation is CASALVGVNEQFF.